This paragraph covers one TCR beta chain sequence. Its specificity is unknown. The repertoire was sequenced with immunoSEQ multiplex PCR; TCRdb's copy has only in-frame clones and lacks some. This sample yields about 130,000 clones, of which about 92% are seen a single time; roughly 2% belongs to the top ten. This sample is part of a study of T cell responses to AZD1222 COVID-19 vaccine. Study findings and constraints: Repertoire sampling happened only post peak T cell response. Spike-specific TCR depth and breadth grew after two AZD1222 doses. Possibly, clonal diversity was underestimated; donors were largely white British and included more females. Mapped onto spike, vaccine-associated CD4 TCRs spanned it and were dominant at 160-218 and 743-854.

CDR1 is KGHSH, CDR2 LQKENI, per germline. CDR3 length: 14 residues. Unmatched junction bases numbered 3, after V lost 3 bases and J lost 5 bases. The V gene is TRBV18, the J gene TRBJ2-1; 8 bases match TRBD1. The clonotype comes from an adult in good health. The sample was peripheral blood, taken on day 0 of AZD1222 vaccination. The CDR3 is CASSPETGDNEQFF. CDR3 in DNA: TGTGCCAGCTCACCGGAGACAGGGGACAATGAGCAGTTCTTC.